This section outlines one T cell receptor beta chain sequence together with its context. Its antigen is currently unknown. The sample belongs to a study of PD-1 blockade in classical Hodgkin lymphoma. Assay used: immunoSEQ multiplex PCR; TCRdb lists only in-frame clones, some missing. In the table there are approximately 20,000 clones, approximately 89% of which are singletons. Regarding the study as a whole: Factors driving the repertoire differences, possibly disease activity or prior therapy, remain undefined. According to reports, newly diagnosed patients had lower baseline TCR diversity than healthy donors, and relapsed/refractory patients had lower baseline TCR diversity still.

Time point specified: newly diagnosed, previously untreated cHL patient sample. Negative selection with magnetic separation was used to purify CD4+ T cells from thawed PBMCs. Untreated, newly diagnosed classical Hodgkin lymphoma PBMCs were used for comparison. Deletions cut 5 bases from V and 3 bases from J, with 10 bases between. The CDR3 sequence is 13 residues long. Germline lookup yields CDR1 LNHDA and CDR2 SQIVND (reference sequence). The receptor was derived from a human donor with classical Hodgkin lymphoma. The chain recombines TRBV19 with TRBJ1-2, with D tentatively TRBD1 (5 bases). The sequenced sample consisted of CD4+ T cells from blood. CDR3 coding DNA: TGTGCCAGTAGTCTTCGGGACGACTATGGCTACACCTTC. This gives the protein CASSLRDDYGYTF.